A single sample is the source of the 21 T cell receptor beta chains below, sequenced in a study of blood T cell repertoires in COVID-19 (dated by TCRdb to about 2020). Libraries were prepared through the immunoSEQ multiplex PCR assay. Not all clones reach the TCRdb copy of this immuneACCESS table, which keeps in-frame sequences only. Checked studies attribute under half of the gap to unresolved V genes and leave the rest unexplained. A total of about 96,000 clones appear in this sample, around 90% of them only once. The ten largest make up roughly 4.2% of the sample. The sample was peripheral blood. These receptors originate from a human donor with COVID-19, enrolled during active disease. The donor label of this sample is uncertain.

J is TRBJ1-2 and V is TRBV28, with 7 bases lining up with TRBD1. The CDR3 has 18 amino acids. Losses at the gene ends were 8 bases for V and 3 bases for J; bases not matched to a gene: 21. CDR1 and CDR2 (germline): MDHEN, SYDVKM. The CDR3 loop is CASLGTARQGPRHYGYTF. The CDR3 DNA reads TGTGCCAGCCTAGGTACCGCCAGACAGGGCCCGCGACACTATGGCTACACCTTC.

The chain carries TRBV6-2 or TRBV6-3 and TRBJ2-5; TRBD1 aligns across 8 bases. V gave up 2 bases and J gave up 1 base; unmatched junction bases: 9. The CDR3 runs 17 residues. Germline CDR1 is MNHEY and CDR2 is SVGEGT. CDR3 in amino acids: CASSYTRQGSSQETQYF. The CDR3 nucleotides read TGTGCCAGCAGTTACACCAGACAGGGGTCTAGCCAAGAGACCCAGTACTTC.

The chain couples TRBV19 to TRBJ1-2; D is uncertain. Germline assignment: CDR1 LNHDA and CDR2 SQIVND (reference sequence). Trimming removed 3 bases from V and 4 bases from J, with 9 bases in between. The CDR3 length is 13 residues. In nucleotides, the CDR3 is TGTGCCAGTAGTATTTCACGGTCCTATGGCTACACCTTC. Translated: CASSISRSYGYTF.

The chain combines TRBV3-1 (or the pseudogene TRBV3-2) with TRBJ1-2; 9 positions match TRBD1. Unmatched junction bases numbered 4, after V lost 6 bases and J lost 2 bases. Germline values: CDR1 LGHDT, CDR2 YNNKEL (reference sequence). The CDR3 contains 14 residues. CDR3 nucleotides: TGTGCCAGCAGGAACAGGGGGCACAACTATGGCTACACCTTC. Amino acid sequence: CASRNRGHNYGYTF.

This rearrangement joins TRBV10-1 to TRBJ2-3; D not certain. The CDR3 sequence is 13 residues long. Germline V lookup: CDR1 WNHNN, CDR2 SYGVQD (reference sequence). V gave up 6 bases and J gave up 4 bases, with 11 bases separating them. CDR3 DNA: TGCGCCAGCAGCCTCGCAGTCGCAGATACGCAGTATTTT. As protein: CASSLAVADTQYF.

This clone was detected many times. The V call is TRBV9, the J call TRBJ1-2, with D perhaps matching TRBD1 (5 bases). The germline V gene has CDR1 SGDLS and CDR2 YYNGEE. This CDR3 has 15 amino acids. V shed 2 bases and J shed 3 bases, with 14 bases lying between them. CDR3 coding DNA: TGTGCCAGCAGCGTCGGCGCAGGGAGGGACTATGGCTACACCTTC. Encoded protein: CASSVGAGRDYGYTF.

This clone came up many times. The J gene is TRBJ1-6, the V gene TRBV29-1; D might be TRBD1 (6 bases). The CDR3 contains 14 residues. Trimming shortened V by 4 bases and J by 10 bases, and 17 bases separated the two germline ends. Germline V CDR1 and CDR2: SQVTM, ANQGSEA. In DNA, the CDR3 is TGCAGCGTTGTTTCCGGGCCCCAGGGGTCACCCCTCCACTTT. It yields the protein CSVVSGPQGSPLHF.

This clone showed up just a few times. The CDR3 DNA follows: TGTGCCAGCAGCTTAGATCTGGCAGACTCCTACGAGCAGTACTTC. Translation: CASSLDLADSYEQYF. The chain combines TRBV11-3 with TRBJ2-7; D not certain. Deletions cut 0 bases from V and 0 bases from J, with 9 bases between. The CDR3 totals 15 residues. CDR1 is SGHNT, CDR2 YENEEA, per germline.

V gene TRBV7-3 combines with J gene TRBJ2-1; 9 bases match TRBD2. From germline, CDR1 is SGHTA and CDR2 FQGTGA. The CDR3 loop spans 15 amino acids. J gave up 8 bases and V 5 bases, and 10 bases lay outside the gene matches. CDR3 sequence: CASSPRGTSTDEQFF. In nucleotides, the CDR3 is TGTGCCAGCAGCCCAAGGGGGACTAGCACCGATGAGCAGTTCTTC. Full variable domain (rest looked up from reference TRBV7-3 and TRBJ2-1): GAGVSQTPSNKVTEKGKYVELRCDPISGHTALYWYRQSLGQGPEFLIYFQGTGAADDSGLPNDRFFAVRPEGSVSTLKIQRTERGDSAVYLCASSPRGTSTDEQFFGPGTRLTVL.

The V call is TRBV27, the J call TRBJ2-7; tentative D call: TRBD2 (7 bases). The CDR3 covers 14 residues. V was trimmed by 6 bases and J by 7 bases, leaving 19 bases between them. CDR1 and CDR2 (germline): MNHEY, SMNVEV (reference sequence). The CDR3 protein is CASRRGGDVYEQYF. In nucleotides, the CDR3 is TGTGCCAGCAGAAGAGGGGGGGACGTGTATGAGCAGTACTTC.

This sequence joins TRBV6-5 and TRBJ1-5; TRBD1 matches at 7 bases. CDR1 is MNHEY, CDR2 SVGAGI, per germline. The V and J ends lost 5 bases and 4 bases, in that order; junction bases with no gene match: 8. This CDR3 is 15 amino acids long. The CDR3 coding sequence is TGTGCCAGCAGTACAGGACAGGCGCCGAATCAGCCCCAGCATTTT. It codes for CASSTGQAPNQPQHF.

This clone was seen just once. The V call is TRBV27, the J call TRBJ2-7; TRBD1 aligns across 11 bases. The CDR3 length is 16 residues. The V and J ends lost 5 bases and 1 base, in that order; junction bases with no gene match: 7. Germline V CDR1 and CDR2: MNHEY, SMNVEV (reference sequence). The CDR3 nucleotides read TGTGCCAGCAGTCTAGCCGGGACAGGGGGTTCCTACGAGCAGTACTTC. Translation gives CASSLAGTGGSYEQYF.

The chain carries TRBV11-2 and TRBJ1-2; 11 bases align to TRBD1. J was trimmed by 0 bases and V by 0 bases; bases with no gene match: 6. Germline V gives CDR1 SGHAT, CDR2 FQNNGV. CDR3 length: 18 residues. The CDR3 DNA reads TGTGCCAGCAGCTTAGATAGAGGACAGGGGGCCCCTAACTATGGCTACACCTTC. Translation gives CASSLDRGQGAPNYGYTF. The full variable domain, with the rest looked up from reference TRBV11-2 and TRBJ1-2, is EAGVAQSPRYKIIEKRQSVAFWCNPISGHATLYWYQQILGQGPKLLIQFQNNGVVDDSQLPKDRFSAERLKGVDSTLKIQPAKLEDSAVYLCASSLDRGQGAPNYGYTFGSGTRLTVV.

This clone was recorded once. V gene TRBV2 combines with J gene TRBJ1-5; the match to TRBD1 covers 9 bases. The germline gives CDR1 SNHLY, CDR2 FYNNEI. The CDR3 has 14 residues. V gave up 6 bases and J gave up 6 bases; unmatched junction bases: 6. The CDR3 reads CASRRGQGLQPQHF. Here the CDR3 DNA reads TGTGCCAGCAGACGGGGACAGGGACTTCAGCCCCAGCATTTT.

The chain combines TRBV11-1 with TRBJ1-3, with no clear D. The germline CDR1 and CDR2 sequences are SGHAT and FQDESV (reference sequence). Trimming cost V 0 bases and J 0 bases, with 3 bases left between them. There are 14 residues in the CDR3. The CDR3, as DNA: TGTGCCAGCAGCTTAGCCGTCTCTGGAAACACCATATATTTT. Its translation: CASSLAVSGNTIYF.

The chain recombines TRBV2 with TRBJ2-1; perhaps TRBD2 as D (5 bases). The germline V and J ends were trimmed by 11 bases and 5 bases, with 16 bases remaining between them. The CDR3 has 13 residues. The germline gives CDR1 SNHLY, CDR2 FYNNEI. The CDR3 here is CARSLGRNNEQFF. CDR3 sequence (DNA): TGTGCCCGCTCATTGGGGAGAAACAATGAGCAGTTCTTC. Combining the CDR3 with reference TRBV2 and TRBJ2-1 gives the whole variable domain EPEVTQTPSHQVTQMGQEVILRCVPISNHLYFYWYRQILGQKVEFLVSFYNNEISEKSEIFDDQFSVERPDGSNFTLKIRSTKLEDSAMYFCARSLGRNNEQFFGPGTRLTVL.

This chain uses TRBV3-1 (or the pseudogene TRBV3-2) with TRBJ1-6; TRBD1 is a possible D gene (5 bases). CDR3 length: 15 residues. Trimming stripped 4 bases from V and 7 bases from J, with 14 bases between. CDR1 is LGHDT, CDR2 YNNKEL, per germline (reference sequence). The CDR3 region has the DNA TGTGCCAGCAGCCTCCAGGGCGTCCCAAATTCACCCCTCCACTTT. Amino acid sequence: CASSLQGVPNSPLHF.

The chain couples TRBV5-5 to TRBJ2-3, with D possibly being TRBD2 (5 bases). Trimming pared 4 bases from V and 8 bases from J, leaving 14 bases between. Germline values: CDR1 SGHKS, CDR2 YYEKEE (reference sequence). The CDR3 loop spans 13 amino acids. CDR3 DNA sequence: TGTGCCAGCAGCCTCGAGGGTATGAGTACGCAGTATTTT. This sequence encodes CASSLEGMSTQYF.

The chain carries TRBV7-9 and TRBJ1-1; 9 nucleotides align to TRBD1. CDR3 length: 16 amino acids. Losses at the gene ends were 1 base for V and 0 bases for J; bases not matched to a gene: 3. Germline assignment: CDR1 SEHNR and CDR2 FQNEAQ (reference sequence). The chain's CDR3 is CASSLVYRGLNTEAFF. The CDR3 nucleotides read TGTGCCAGCAGCTTAGTCTACAGGGGGCTGAACACTGAAGCTTTCTTT. The variable domain in full, completed from reference TRBV7-9 and TRBJ1-1, reads DTGVSQNPRHKITKRGQNVTFRCDPISEHNRLYWYRQTLGQGPEFLTYFQNEAQLEKSRLLSDRFSAERPKGSFSTLEIQRTEQGDSAMYLCASSLVYRGLNTEAFFGQGTRLTVV.

The V gene is TRBV6-2 or TRBV6-3, the J gene TRBJ2-7; D is perhaps TRBD2 (6 bases). This CDR3 spans 16 amino acids. CDR1 is MNHEY and CDR2 is SVGEGT in the germline V gene. V was clipped by 3 bases and J by 2 bases, with 17 bases between them. CDR3 amino acids: CASSYGVTGVTYEQYF. The CDR3 coding sequence is TGTGCCAGCAGTTATGGGGTCACGGGGGTTACCTACGAGCAGTACTTC.

The chain carries TRBV11-3 and TRBJ2-1; D possibly corresponds to TRBD2 (5 bases). Germline V gene data show CDR1 as SGHNT and CDR2 as YENEEA. Trimming took off 0 bases at V and 7 bases at J, with 10 bases between the two ends. The CDR3 runs to 14 residues. The CDR3 protein is CASSLERRGNEQFF. The CDR3 nucleotides are TGTGCCAGCAGCTTAGAGCGGAGAGGGAATGAGCAGTTCTTC.